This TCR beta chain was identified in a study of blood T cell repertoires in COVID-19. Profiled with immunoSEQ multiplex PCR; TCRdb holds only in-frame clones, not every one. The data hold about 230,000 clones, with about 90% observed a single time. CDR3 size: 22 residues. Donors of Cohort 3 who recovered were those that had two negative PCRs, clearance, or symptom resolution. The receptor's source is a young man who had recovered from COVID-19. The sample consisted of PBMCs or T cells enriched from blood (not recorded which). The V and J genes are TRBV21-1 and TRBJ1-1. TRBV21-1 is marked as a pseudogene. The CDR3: CASSKGGLIGLVSPTKNTEAFF. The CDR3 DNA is TGTGCCAGCAGCAAAGGAGGACTTATTGGGCTTGTAAGCCCTACTAAGAACACTGAAGCTTTCTTT.